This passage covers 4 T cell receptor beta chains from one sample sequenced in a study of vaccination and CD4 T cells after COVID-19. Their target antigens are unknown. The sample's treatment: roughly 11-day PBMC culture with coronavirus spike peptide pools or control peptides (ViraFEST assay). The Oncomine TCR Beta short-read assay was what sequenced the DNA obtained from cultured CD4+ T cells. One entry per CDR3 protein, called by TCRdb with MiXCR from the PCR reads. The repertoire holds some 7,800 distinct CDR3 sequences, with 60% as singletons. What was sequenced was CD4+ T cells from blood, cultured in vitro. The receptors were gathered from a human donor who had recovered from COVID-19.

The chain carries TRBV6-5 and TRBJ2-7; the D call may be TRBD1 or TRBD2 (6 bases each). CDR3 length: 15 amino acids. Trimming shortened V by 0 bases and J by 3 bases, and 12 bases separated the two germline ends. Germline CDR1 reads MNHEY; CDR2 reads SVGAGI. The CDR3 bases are TGTGCCAGCAGTTACTCGCCACAGGGAGGCTACGAGCAGTACTTC. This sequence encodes CASSYSPQGGYEQYF.

CDR3 coding DNA: TGTGCCAGCAGCTTAACGGGCGGAGACGAGCAGTACTTC. Translated: CASSLTGGDEQYF. The chain couples TRBV7-3 to TRBJ2-7; D not resolved. The CDR3 runs 13 residues. Germline CDR1 reads SGHTA; CDR2 reads FQGTGA. Trimming left V 0 bases short and J 5 bases short, with 8 bases between. Full variable domain (remainder filled in from reference TRBV7-3 and TRBJ2-7): GAGVSQTPSNKVTEKGKYVELRCDPISGHTALYWYRQSLGQGPEFLIYFQGTGAADDSGLPNDRFFAVRPEGSVSTLKIQRTERGDSAVYLCASSLTGGDEQYFGPGTRLTVT.

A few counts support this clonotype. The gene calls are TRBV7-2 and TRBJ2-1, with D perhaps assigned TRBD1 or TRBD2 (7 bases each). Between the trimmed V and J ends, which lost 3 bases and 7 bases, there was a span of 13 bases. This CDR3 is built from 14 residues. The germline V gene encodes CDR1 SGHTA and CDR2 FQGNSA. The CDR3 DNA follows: TGTGCCAGCAGCTTTTCCAGGGGGGGAAATGAGCAGTTCTTC. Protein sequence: CASSFSRGGNEQFF.

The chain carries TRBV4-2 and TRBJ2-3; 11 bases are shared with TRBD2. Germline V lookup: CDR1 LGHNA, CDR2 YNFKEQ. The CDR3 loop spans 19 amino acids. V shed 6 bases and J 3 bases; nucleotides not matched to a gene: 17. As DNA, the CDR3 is TGTGCCAGCAGACCCACGGGACAGGGCGTAGCGGGAGGGACAGATACGCAGTATTTT. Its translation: CASRPTGQGVAGGTDTQYF.